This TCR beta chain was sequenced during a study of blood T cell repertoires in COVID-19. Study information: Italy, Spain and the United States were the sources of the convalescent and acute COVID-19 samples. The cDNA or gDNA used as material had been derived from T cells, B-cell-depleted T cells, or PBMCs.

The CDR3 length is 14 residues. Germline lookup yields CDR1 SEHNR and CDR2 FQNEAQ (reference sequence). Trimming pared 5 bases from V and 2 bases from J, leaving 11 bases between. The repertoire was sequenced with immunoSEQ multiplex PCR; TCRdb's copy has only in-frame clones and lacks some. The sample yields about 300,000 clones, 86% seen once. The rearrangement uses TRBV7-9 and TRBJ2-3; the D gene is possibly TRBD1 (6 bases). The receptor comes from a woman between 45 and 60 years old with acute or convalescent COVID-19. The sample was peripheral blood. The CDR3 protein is CASSLRDITDTQYF. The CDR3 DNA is TGTGCCAGCAGCCTCCGGGACATCACAGATACGCAGTATTTT.